This T cell receptor (beta chain) stems from a study of regulatory T cells in long-lasting Graves disease. As to time point: newly diagnosed GD, antithyroid drugs for less than 3 months. Making the TCR library involved RNA that had been extracted from PBMCs. CDR3-region Arm-PCR and iRepertoire HTBI primers produced the TCR beta libraries. One entry per CDR3 protein, called by TCRdb with MiXCR from the multiplex PCR reads. Here the sample spans around 240,000 distinct CDR3 sequences, about 18% being singletons. The CDR3 totals 14 residues. Per the germline V gene, CDR1 is LGHDT and CDR2 is YNNKEL (reference sequence). V was clipped by 1 base and J by 3 bases, with 9 bases between them. Ten or more counts support this clonotype. This sample was also put to use in a study of T cells in Graves' hyperthyroidism and ophthalmopathy. That report adds: Each diagnosis drew on symptoms, thyroxine, TRAb, thyroid ultrasound and orbital computed tomography findings. Most expanded thyroid clonotypes above 0.001 also appeared in blood.

The sequence was obtained from a woman younger than 45 with Graves disease. The sequenced sample was peripheral blood mononuclear cells (PBMCs), obtained at new diagnosis, from a patient treated with antithyroid drugs. The rearrangement links TRBV3-1 to TRBJ1-1; maybe TRBD1 (5 bases). The CDR3 DNA sequence: TGTGCCAGCAGCCAAGGCATAGGGGACACTGAAGCTTTCTTT. Translated: CASSQGIGDTEAFF.